This T cell receptor (beta chain) was documented in a study of T-cell reconstitution after alpha-beta-depleted transplantation in children. Study-level results: It was reported that alpha-beta T cells came from several hundred expanded graft clones (about two months after transplant). T cells produced anew were the main source of T-cell counts and diversity one year after transplant. Elevated TCRbeta diversity at day 60 was traced, in some patients, to surviving recipient T cells and thymic progenitors.

Of note for this clonotype: Its antigen is unknown.

Preparation of the TCRbeta library used unique molecular identifiers. TCRdb analysed the PCR reads with MiXCR anew, one entry per CDR3 protein. Among about 980,000 distinct CDR3 sequences, roughly 31% were seen once, and the ten largest hold more than 25%. V was clipped by 4 bases and J by 9 bases, with 10 bases between them. This CDR3 has 11 amino acids. Germline V CDR1 and CDR2: ENHRY, SYGVKD. The sequences come from PBMCs, mostly from graft donor cells, collected 360 days after TCRalphabeta/CD19-depleted stem cell transplant. The clonotype comes from a boy younger than two who had a stem cell transplant for SCID, so the T cells may come from the graft donor. The chain joins TRBV10-3 to TRBJ2-7; TRBD2 might be the D (6 bases). Here the CDR3 reads CAISGGGRQYF. In nucleotides, the CDR3 is TGTGCCATCAGTGGAGGAGGGCGGCAGTACTTC.